This TCR beta chain was observed in a study of T cell responses to AZD1222 COVID-19 vaccine. Regarding the study as a whole: Researchers took repertoire samples only after the peak T cell response had come.

With 4 bases removed from V and 8 bases from J, the gap between germline ends came to 14 bases. The CDR3 runs to 12 residues. Germline lookup yields CDR1 GTSNPN and CDR2 SVGIG (reference sequence). This table comes from immunoSEQ multiplex PCR, and its TCRdb copy is limited to in-frame clones, with some not included. The sample contains 100,000 to 120,000 clones, 82% of which appear only once. A word on this clone: What it binds is unknown.

V usage is TRBV30 and J usage is TRBJ1-2, with D hard to call. The TCR comes from an adult in good health. Specimen: peripheral blood, collected on day 0 of AZD1222 vaccination. The CDR3 coding sequence is TGTGCCTGGAACCTATCGCCGGGGGGCTACACCTTC. It is translated as CAWNLSPGGYTF. Variable domain in full (rest from reference TRBV30 and TRBJ1-2): SQTIHQWPATLVQPVGSPLSLECTVEGTSNPNLYWYRQAAGRGLQLLFYSVGIGQISSEVPQNLSASRPQDRQFILSSKKLLLSDSGFYLCAWNLSPGGYTFGSGTRLTVV.